The clone carrying this T cell receptor beta chain was seen only once. Its antigen is undetermined. These data come from a study of OX40 agonist ivuxolimab in advanced cancers. Overall study: Dose-escalation patients had hepatocellular carcinoma, melanoma, renal cell or head and neck cancer. Of the participants, under 50% had some prior anti-PD-1, anti-PD-L1 or anti-CTLA-4 therapy, which was allowed.

Findings of the study overall: More expanded clones were found, on average, in CD8+ than in CD4+ T cells. CD4+ and CD8+ blood T cells expanded clonally by week 6 at 0.1 to 3.0 mg/kg.

Trimming shortened V by 1 base and J by 4 bases, and 13 bases separated the two germline ends. The germline gives CDR1 SGHVS, CDR2 FQNEAQ. The CDR3 covers 15 residues. Sequencing used immunoSEQ multiplex PCR; TCRdb keeps in-frame clones, though not all of them. The sample records about 69,000 clones, roughly nine tenths being singletons. Here the sequenced sample was CD4+ or CD8+ T cells sorted from blood, taken in a trial of the OX40 agonist ivuxolimab. V gene TRBV7-8 combines with J gene TRBJ2-5, with D perhaps TRBD1 (6 bases). The source of this sequence is an adult with an advanced solid tumor such as melanoma, head and neck, liver or kidney cancer. Written as DNA, the CDR3 is TGTGCCAGCAGCTTAGGCTACAGGGCCGGAGAGACCCAGTACTTC. Protein product: CASSLGYRAGETQYF. The whole variable domain, filled in from reference TRBV7-8 and TRBJ2-5, reads GAGVSQSPRYKVAKRGQDVALRCDPISGHVSLFWYQQALGQGPEFLTYFQNEAQLDKSGLPSDRFFAERPEGSVSTLKIQRTQQEDSAVYLCASSLGYRAGETQYFGPGTRLLVL.